These 13 T cell receptor beta chains share one sample of origin, sequenced in a study of blood T cell repertoires in COVID-19. Repertoires were generated with immunoSEQ multiplex PCR, while TCRdb's copy carries only in-frame clones and drops some. The top ten clones hold 10% to 15% of a sample with 140,000 to 150,000 clones, 80% of them seen once. What was sequenced was peripheral blood. Receptors originate from a man in his sixties with active or convalescent COVID-19.

The J gene is TRBJ1-2, the V gene TRBV5-4; a weak D match, TRBD1 (5 bases). In germline, CDR1 is SGHNT, CDR2 YYREEE (reference sequence). V was clipped by 2 bases and J by 4 bases, with 12 bases between them. The CDR3 contains 14 residues. CDR3 nucleotides: TGTGCCAGCAGCTTCCAGTCGACAGTCTATGGCTACACCTTC. Protein: CASSFQSTVYGYTF.

The DNA of the CDR3 is TGCGCCAGCAGCCAAGACCCGCCGGGGACAGTCACCGGGGAGCTGTTTTTT. Encoded protein: CASSQDPPGTVTGELFF. The V gene is TRBV4-3, the J gene TRBJ2-2; 7 bases are a match to TRBD1. The CDR3 extends over 17 amino acids. V shed 0 bases and J 4 bases; nucleotides not matched to a gene: 8. From germline, CDR1 is LGHNA and CDR2 YSLEER.

The chain uses TRBV28 and TRBJ1-2; the D gene is possibly TRBD1 (6 bases). V lost 7 bases and J 4 bases, leaving 10 bases between the germline ends. The length of the CDR3 is 12 residues. Looked up from germline, CDR1 is MDHEN and CDR2 is SYDVKM. CDR3 protein: CASIGGVYGYTF. In DNA, the CDR3 is TGTGCCAGCATAGGGGGGGTCTATGGCTACACCTTC.

The chain links TRBV27 to TRBJ2-7, with a weak D call TRBD2 (6 bases). V lost 4 bases and J lost 4, with 11 bases in between. The CDR3 is 13 residues long. Germline V gene lookup returns CDR1 MNHEY and CDR2 SMNVEV (reference sequence). CDR3 coding DNA: TGTGCCAGCAGTTCCTCGGGGGTGTACGAGCAGTACTTC. It yields the protein CASSSSGVYEQYF.

The chain carries TRBV27 and TRBJ2-7; possibly TRBD2 for D (6 bases). Germline-derived CDR1 and CDR2 are MNHEY and SMNVEV (reference sequence). The CDR3 consists of 16 residues. V lost 3 bases to trimming and J lost 6 bases, with 21 bases between them. CDR3 sequence: CASSFSAGGVWLEQYF. CDR3 DNA: TGTGCCAGCAGTTTCTCGGCCGGCGGGGTGTGGCTCGAGCAGTACTTC.

In DNA, the CDR3 is TGCGCCAGCAGCCAAGGGGGGGAGGGCCTTTGGTCCGATACGCAGTATTTT. It is translated as CASSQGGEGLWSDTQYF. The V call is TRBV4-1, the J call TRBJ2-3; 7 nucleotides match TRBD2. Unmatched junction bases numbered 13, after V lost 1 base and J lost 6 bases. This CDR3 is 17 amino acids long. CDR1 is MGHRA, CDR2 YSYEKL, per germline.

The chain carries TRBV7-6 and TRBJ1-2; TRBD1 aligns across 8 bases. Trimming at V came to 2 bases and at J to 1 base, leaving 15 bases not matched to a gene. The CDR3 loop spans 19 amino acids. The germline CDR1 and CDR2 sequences are SGHVS and FNYEAQ. CDR3 protein: CASSLFTGQASPFNYGYTF. The DNA for the CDR3 is TGTGCCAGCAGCTTATTTACGGGACAGGCCTCCCCTTTTAACTATGGCTACACCTTC.

CDR3 nucleotide sequence: TGTGCCAGCAGCTTAGCGCGGCCGAAGGAGCAGTTCTTC. Amino acid sequence: CASSLARPKEQFF. The chain uses TRBV7-2 and TRBJ2-1; D unresolved. CDR3 length: 13 amino acids. V dropped 0 bases and J dropped 10 bases, with 10 bases sitting between them. The germline V gene encodes CDR1 SGHTA and CDR2 FQGNSA.

The chain joins TRBV7-3 to TRBJ2-1; D is possibly TRBD2 (6 bases). Trimming left V 6 bases short and J 5 bases short, with 17 bases between. Germline V CDR1 and CDR2: SGHTA, FQGTGA. This CDR3 region has 15 residues. CDR3 in DNA: TGTGCCAGCAGGAAACTTCCGGGGACTCACAATGAGCAGTTCTTC. Protein sequence: CASRKLPGTHNEQFF.

This clone turned up a few times. The CDR3 DNA reads as TGTGCCAGCAGCGCAGGGGGTGGTCAGCCCCAGCATTTT. Its protein is CASSAGGGQPQHF. This chain uses TRBV7-2 with TRBJ1-5, with TRBD1 identical over 7 bases. Per the germline V gene, CDR1 is SGHTA and CDR2 is FQGNSA. This CDR3 comprises 13 residues. Trimming cost V 5 bases and J 6 bases; bases outside gene matches: 4.

CDR3 nucleotide sequence: TGTGCCAGCAGCTTAGGAGCGGGAGTCTACAATGAGCAGTTCTTC. Its translation is CASSLGAGVYNEQFF. This rearrangement joins TRBV11-3 to TRBJ2-1; 8 positions agree with TRBD2. CDR1 and CDR2 (germline): SGHNT, YENEEA. The junction had 2 bases not matched to a gene; V was cut back by 1 base and J by 3 bases. This CDR3 has 15 residues.

The chain joins TRBV5-1 to TRBJ1-6; D not certain. This CDR3 comprises 14 residues. Trimming shortened V by 4 bases and J by 4 bases, and 9 bases separated the two germline ends. Per germline, CDR1 SGHRS and CDR2 YFSETQ. The CDR3 protein is CASSISSYNSPLHF. Here the CDR3 DNA reads TGCGCCAGCAGCATAAGCTCATATAATTCACCCCTCCACTTT.

The rearrangement links TRBV24-1 to TRBJ2-1; 11 bases map to TRBD1. The CDR3 contains 17 residues. Trimming at V came to 7 bases and at J to 5 bases, leaving 12 bases not matched to a gene. CDR1 and CDR2 (germline): KGHDR, SFDVKD. The CDR3 nucleotides are TGTGCCACCAGCCATCGAATTGGGACAGGGGGTCACAATGAGCAGTTCTTC. Encoded protein: CATSHRIGTGGHNEQFF.